The 7 T cell receptor beta chains below all came from one sample that was sequenced in a study of shared clonotypes between healthy human individuals. The method was immunoSEQ multiplex PCR; TCRdb's version includes in-frame clones alone and lacks a portion of them. The sample records under 600,000 clones, roughly 95% being singletons. Source material: naive CD4+ T cells sorted from blood. Described subset: CD45RA+ positively selected. Every receptor here comes from a woman aged 25 to 39 in good health.

The rearrangement uses TRBV9 and TRBJ2-1, with D unresolved. The CDR3 totals 16 residues. V lost 0 bases and J lost 6, with 16 bases in between. Germline-derived CDR1 and CDR2 are SGDLS and YYNGEE. The DNA of the CDR3 is TGTGCCAGCAGCGTAGGCTCGGGCTGGGGAAGCAATGAGCAGTTCTTC. It specifies CASSVGSGWGSNEQFF.

V usage is TRBV18 and J usage is TRBJ2-7, with TRBD2 matching over 12 bases. Germline V gene data show CDR1 as KGHSH and CDR2 as LQKENI. The V segment lost 2 bases and the J segment 6 bases; nucleotides outside the gene matches: 11. The CDR3 runs 17 residues. The CDR3 DNA reads as TGTGCCAGCTCACCAACTCGGACTAGCGGGATGGGCGCCGAGCAGTACTTC. Translation gives CASSPTRTSGMGAEQYF.

The chain recombines TRBV7-2 with TRBJ2-5; the D gene is possibly TRBD2 (6 bases). The ends were cut back, 5 bases at V and 1 base at J, with 23 bases in the middle. The CDR3 extends over 18 amino acids. Germline V lookup: CDR1 SGHTA, CDR2 FQGNSA. The CDR3 loop is CASSPQAGSLIGQETQYF. CDR3 nucleotides: TGTGCCAGCAGCCCACAAGCCGGGAGCCTTATAGGCCAAGAGACCCAGTACTTC. The full variable domain, its missing parts supplied by reference TRBV7-2 and TRBJ2-5, is GAGVSQSPSNKVTEKGKDVELRCDPISGHTALYWYRQSLGQGLEFLIYFQGNSAPDKSGLPSDRFSAERTGGSVSTLTIQRTQQEDSAVYLCASSPQAGSLIGQETQYFGPGTRLLVL.

J is TRBJ1-3 and V is TRBV7-6, with TRBD1 matching 7 bases. J lost 3 bases, V lost 5 bases, and 7 bases had no gene match. From germline, CDR1 is SGHVS and CDR2 FNYEAQ. This CDR3 is 15 amino acids long. In DNA form, the CDR3 reads TGTGCCAGCAGCCCAGGGACAGTTCTTGGAAACACCATATATTTT. Its protein is CASSPGTVLGNTIYF.

This chain uses TRBV6-1 with TRBJ1-1; D gene uncertain. The CDR3 is made up of 16 amino acids. In germline, CDR1 is MNHNS, CDR2 SASEGT. Trimming took off 2 bases at V and 2 bases at J, with 15 bases between the two ends. Written as DNA, the CDR3 is TGTGCCAGCAGTGAAAGGAGGGTGAGGGATAACACTGAAGCTTTCTTT. It yields the protein CASSERRVRDNTEAFF.

V gene TRBV7-8 combines with J gene TRBJ2-1; the D gene is possibly TRBD1 (5 bases). Trimming cost V 1 base and J 1 base, with 11 bases left between them. This CDR3 contains 16 residues. Germline CDR1 reads SGHVS; CDR2 reads FQNEAQ. Here the CDR3 reads CASSLEGAISYNEQFF. CDR3 coding DNA: TGTGCCAGCAGCTTAGAAGGGGCCATATCCTACAATGAGCAGTTCTTC.

The rearrangement uses TRBV5-6 and TRBJ2-5; either TRBD1 or TRBD2 may fit D (5 bases each). Trimming shortened V by 7 bases and J by 5 bases, and 21 bases separated the two germline ends. CDR3 size: 15 residues. From germline, CDR1 is SGHDT and CDR2 YYEEEE. CDR3: CASDWRGLGTETQYF. As DNA, the CDR3 is TGTGCCAGCGACTGGCGTGGGTTGGGGACGGAGACCCAGTACTTC.